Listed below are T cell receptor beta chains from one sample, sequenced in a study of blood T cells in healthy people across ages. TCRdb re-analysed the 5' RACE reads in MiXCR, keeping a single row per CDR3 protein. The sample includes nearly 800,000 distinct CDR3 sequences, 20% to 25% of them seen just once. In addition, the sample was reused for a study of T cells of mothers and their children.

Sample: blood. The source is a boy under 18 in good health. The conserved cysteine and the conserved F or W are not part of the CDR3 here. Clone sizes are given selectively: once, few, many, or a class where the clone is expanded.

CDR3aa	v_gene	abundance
SARDGRDTGELF	TRBV20-1	-
ASSSRGDNEQF	TRBV5-4	-
ASSLEGGSHNEQF	TRBV5-1	-
ASSPGAGTPYNEQF	TRBV28	many
ASSYGRAPTGHQPQH	TRBV6-2/TRBV6-3	-
ASSSRTTGYNSLLH	TRBV27	-
ASSHVSGTSTDTQY	TRBV4-3	few
ASSRRDKLEETQY	TRBV7-2	few
ASSPRPGPLYEQY	TRBV7-2	few
ASSPDERGGAGNEQF	TRBV18	-
ASSYALGGYNEQF	TRBV6-2/TRBV6-3	-
ATSRGPGASYEQY	TRBV15	-
ASSLRTGFLDTQY	TRBV28	-
ASSQPGGGNEQF	TRBV14	-
ASQEGANNGYT	TRBV6-2/TRBV6-3	-
SVEDLGTEAF	TRBV29-1	few
SARDPLDTQY	TRBV20-1	-
ASRVLSGANVLT	TRBV6-5	-
ASSRQGGHLNEQF	TRBV7-9	-
ASSPGGDGRPYEQY	TRBV4-2	few
ASTSEGGSGANVLT	TRBV3-1	-
ASSRGGLNIQY	TRBV7-2	-
ASRGTGLYEQF	TRBV5-1	-
ASGALAGYTGELF	TRBV7-3	-
ASSYSTSGVNTEAF	TRBV6-2/TRBV6-3	few
ASTLGGLGSPLH	TRBV12-3/TRBV12-4	-
AISGRLPTGSYHEQY	TRBV10-3	many